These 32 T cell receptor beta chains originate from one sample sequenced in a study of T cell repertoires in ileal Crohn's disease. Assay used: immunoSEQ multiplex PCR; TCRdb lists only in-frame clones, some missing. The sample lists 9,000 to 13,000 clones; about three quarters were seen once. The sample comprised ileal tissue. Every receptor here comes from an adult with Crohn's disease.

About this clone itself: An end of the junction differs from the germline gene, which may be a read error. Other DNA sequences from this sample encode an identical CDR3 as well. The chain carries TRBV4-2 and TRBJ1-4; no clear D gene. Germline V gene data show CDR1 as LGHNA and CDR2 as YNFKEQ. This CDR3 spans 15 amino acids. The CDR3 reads CASSQGGGINEKLFF. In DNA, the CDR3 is TGTGCCAGCAGCCAAGGTGGAGGGATAAATGAAAAGCTGTTTTTT.

Here the CDR3 reads CASRRQGALNTEAFF. Written as DNA, the CDR3 is TGTGCCAGCAGACGCCAGGGGGCTTTGAACACTGAAGCTTTCTTT. The genes are TRBV6-5 and TRBJ1-1; 8 nucleotides align to TRBD1. The ends lost 6 bases at V and 0 bases at J; junction bases unmatched: 6. The CDR3 contains 15 residues. In germline, CDR1 is MNHEY, CDR2 SVGAGI.

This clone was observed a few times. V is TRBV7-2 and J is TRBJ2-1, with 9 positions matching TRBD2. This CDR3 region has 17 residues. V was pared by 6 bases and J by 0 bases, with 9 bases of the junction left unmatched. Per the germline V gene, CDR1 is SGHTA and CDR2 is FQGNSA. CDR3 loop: CASSPAGGDRSYNEQFF. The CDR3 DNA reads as TGTGCCAGCAGTCCCGCGGGAGGGGACCGCTCCTACAATGAGCAGTTCTTC.

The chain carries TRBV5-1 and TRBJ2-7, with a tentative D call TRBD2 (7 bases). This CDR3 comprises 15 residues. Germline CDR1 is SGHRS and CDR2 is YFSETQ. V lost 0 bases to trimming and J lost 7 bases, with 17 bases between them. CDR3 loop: CASSLVARGPEEQYF. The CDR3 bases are TGCGCCAGCAGCTTGGTAGCGCGGGGGCCGGAAGAGCAGTACTTC.

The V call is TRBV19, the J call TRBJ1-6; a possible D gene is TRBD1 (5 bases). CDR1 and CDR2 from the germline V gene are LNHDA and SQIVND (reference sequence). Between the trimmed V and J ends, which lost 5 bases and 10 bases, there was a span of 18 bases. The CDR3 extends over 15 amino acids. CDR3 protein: CASSETSGPRSPLHF. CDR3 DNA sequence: TGTGCCAGTAGTGAAACCTCAGGGCCTCGGTCACCCCTCCACTTT.

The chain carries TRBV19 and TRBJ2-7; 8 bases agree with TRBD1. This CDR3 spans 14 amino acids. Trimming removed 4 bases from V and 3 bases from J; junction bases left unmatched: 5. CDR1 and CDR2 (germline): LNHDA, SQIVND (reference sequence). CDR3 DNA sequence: TGTGCCAGTAGTACGGACAGGGAGGACTACGAGCAGTACTTC. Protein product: CASSTDREDYEQYF.

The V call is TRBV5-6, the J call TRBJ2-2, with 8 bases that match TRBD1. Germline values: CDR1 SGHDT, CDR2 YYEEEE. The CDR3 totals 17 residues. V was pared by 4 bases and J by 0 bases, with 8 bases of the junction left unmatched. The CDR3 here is CASSRTGTNSNTGELFF. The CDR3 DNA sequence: TGTGCCAGCAGCCGGACAGGGACCAACTCGAACACCGGGGAGCTGTTTTTT.

CDR3 in DNA: TGCGCCAGCAGCCAAACTCCCGGGACTAGCTCCTACAATGAGCAGTTCTTC. Its protein product is CASSQTPGTSSYNEQFF. This chain uses TRBV4-1 with TRBJ2-1; TRBD2 matches 8 bases. V lost 2 bases, J lost 0 bases, and 6 bases stayed unmatched. The CDR3 extends over 17 amino acids. Germline-derived CDR1 and CDR2 are MGHRA and YSYEKL.

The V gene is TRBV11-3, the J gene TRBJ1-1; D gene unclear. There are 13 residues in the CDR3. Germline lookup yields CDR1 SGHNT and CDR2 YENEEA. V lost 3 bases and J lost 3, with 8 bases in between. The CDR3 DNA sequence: TGTGCCAGCAGCTTGGCGGGAGACACTGAAGCTTTCTTT. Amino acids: CASSLAGDTEAFF.

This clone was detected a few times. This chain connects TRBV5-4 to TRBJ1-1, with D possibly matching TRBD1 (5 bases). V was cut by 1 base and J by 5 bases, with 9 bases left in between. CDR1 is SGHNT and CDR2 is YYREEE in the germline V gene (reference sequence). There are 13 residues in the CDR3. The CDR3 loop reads CASSLNGGTEAFF. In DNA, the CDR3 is TGTGCCAGCAGCTTGAACGGGGGTACTGAAGCTTTCTTT.

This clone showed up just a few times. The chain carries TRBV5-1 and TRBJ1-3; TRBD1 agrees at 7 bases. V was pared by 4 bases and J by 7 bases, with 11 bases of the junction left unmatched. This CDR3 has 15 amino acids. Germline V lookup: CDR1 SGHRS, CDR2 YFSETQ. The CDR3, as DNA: TGCGCCAGCAGCCCCGGGACAGAGAGGGGGAACACCATATATTTT. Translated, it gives CASSPGTERGNTIYF.

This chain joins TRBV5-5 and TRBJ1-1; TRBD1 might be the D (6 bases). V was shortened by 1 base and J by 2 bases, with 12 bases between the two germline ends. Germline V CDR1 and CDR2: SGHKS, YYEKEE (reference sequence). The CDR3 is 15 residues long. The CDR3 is CASSLSPTGNTEAFF. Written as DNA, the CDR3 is TGTGCCAGCAGCTTGTCTCCGACAGGTAACACTGAAGCTTTCTTT.

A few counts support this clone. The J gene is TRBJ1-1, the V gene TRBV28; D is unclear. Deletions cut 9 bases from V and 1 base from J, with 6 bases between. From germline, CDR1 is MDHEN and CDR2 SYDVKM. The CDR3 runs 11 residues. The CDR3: CASEGNTEAFF. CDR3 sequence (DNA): TGTGCCAGTGAGGGGAACACTGAAGCTTTCTTT. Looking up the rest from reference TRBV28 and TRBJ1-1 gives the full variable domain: DVKVTQSSRYLVKRTGEKVFLECVQDMDHENMFWYRQDPGLGLRLIYFSYDVKMKEKGDIPEGYSVSREKKERFSLILESASTNQTSMYLCASEGNTEAFFGQGTRLTVV.

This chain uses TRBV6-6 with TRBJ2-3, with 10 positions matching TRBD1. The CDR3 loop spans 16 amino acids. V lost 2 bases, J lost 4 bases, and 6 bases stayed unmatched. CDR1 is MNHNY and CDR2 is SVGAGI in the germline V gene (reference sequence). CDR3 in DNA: TGTGCCAGCAGTTACGGACAGGGGGGTTTCCCAGATACGCAGTATTTT. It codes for CASSYGQGGFPDTQYF.

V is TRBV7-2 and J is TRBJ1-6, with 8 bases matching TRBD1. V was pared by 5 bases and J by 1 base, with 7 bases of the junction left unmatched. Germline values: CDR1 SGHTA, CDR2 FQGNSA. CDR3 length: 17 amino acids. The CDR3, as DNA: TGTGCCAGCAGCCCAGGACAGGGCAGATCCTATAATTCACCCCTCCACTTT. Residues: CASSPGQGRSYNSPLHF.

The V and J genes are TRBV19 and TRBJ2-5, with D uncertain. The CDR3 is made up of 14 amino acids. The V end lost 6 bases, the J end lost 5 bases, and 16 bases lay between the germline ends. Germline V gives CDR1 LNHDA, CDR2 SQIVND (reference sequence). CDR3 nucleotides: TGTGCCAGTAGCAAAATCATGGGCAGGGAGACCCAGTACTTC. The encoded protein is CASSKIMGRETQYF. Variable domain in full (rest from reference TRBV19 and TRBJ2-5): DGGITQSPKYLFRKEGQNVTLSCEQNLNHDAMYWYRQDPGQGLRLIYYSQIVNDFQKGDIAEGYSVSREKKESFPLTVTSAQKNPTAFYLCASSKIMGRETQYFGPGTRLLVL.

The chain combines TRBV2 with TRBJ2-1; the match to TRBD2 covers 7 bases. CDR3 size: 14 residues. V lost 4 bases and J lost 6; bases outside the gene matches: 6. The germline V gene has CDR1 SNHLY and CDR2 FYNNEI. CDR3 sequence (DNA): TGTGCCAGCAGTGTGAACGGGGGGTTCAATGAGCAGTTCTTC. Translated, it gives CASSVNGGFNEQFF.

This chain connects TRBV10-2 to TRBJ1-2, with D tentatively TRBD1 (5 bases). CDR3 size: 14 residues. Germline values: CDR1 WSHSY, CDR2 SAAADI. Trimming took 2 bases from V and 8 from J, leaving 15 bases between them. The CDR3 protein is CASSEGGYFQGYTF. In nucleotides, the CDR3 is TGCGCCAGCAGTGAGGGGGGGTACTTTCAGGGCTACACCTTC.

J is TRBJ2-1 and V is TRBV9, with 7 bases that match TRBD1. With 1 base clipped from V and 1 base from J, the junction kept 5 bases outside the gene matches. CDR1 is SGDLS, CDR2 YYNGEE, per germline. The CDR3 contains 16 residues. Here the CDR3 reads CASSVRPGQSYNEQFF. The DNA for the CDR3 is TGTGCCAGCAGCGTAAGGCCGGGACAGTCCTACAATGAGCAGTTCTTC.

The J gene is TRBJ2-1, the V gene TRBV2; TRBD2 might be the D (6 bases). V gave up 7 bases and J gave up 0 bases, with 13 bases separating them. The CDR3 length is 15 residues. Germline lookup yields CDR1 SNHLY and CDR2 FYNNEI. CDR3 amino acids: CASIRGVSSYNEQFF. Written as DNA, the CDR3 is TGTGCCAGCATTCGCGGGGTAAGCTCCTACAATGAGCAGTTCTTC.

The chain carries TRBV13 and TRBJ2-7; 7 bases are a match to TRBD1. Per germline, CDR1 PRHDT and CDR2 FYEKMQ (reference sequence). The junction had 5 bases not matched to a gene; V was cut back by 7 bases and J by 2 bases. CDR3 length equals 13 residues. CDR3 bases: TGTGCCAGCACCGACAGGGCTACCTACGAGCAGTACTTC. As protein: CASTDRATYEQYF.

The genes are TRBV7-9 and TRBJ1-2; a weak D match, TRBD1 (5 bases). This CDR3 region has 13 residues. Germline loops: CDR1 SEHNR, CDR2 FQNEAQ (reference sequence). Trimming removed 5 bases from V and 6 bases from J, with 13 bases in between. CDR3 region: CASSAGRVNGYTF. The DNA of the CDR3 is TGTGCCAGCAGCGCAGGGAGGGTAAATGGCTACACCTTC.

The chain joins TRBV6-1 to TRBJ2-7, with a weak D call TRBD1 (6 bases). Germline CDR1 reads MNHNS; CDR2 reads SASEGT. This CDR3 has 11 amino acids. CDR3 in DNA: TGTGCGACGACAGGCCAGTGGAAGCAGTACTTC. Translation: CATTGQWKQYF.

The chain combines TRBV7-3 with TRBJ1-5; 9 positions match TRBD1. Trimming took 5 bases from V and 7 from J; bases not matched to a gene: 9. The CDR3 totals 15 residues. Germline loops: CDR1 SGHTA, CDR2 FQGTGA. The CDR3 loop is CASSPTGGRGQPQHF. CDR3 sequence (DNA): TGTGCCAGCAGCCCGACAGGGGGGAGGGGGCAGCCCCAGCATTTT.

The CDR3 loop is CASSWGLSYEQYF. The CDR3 DNA is TGTGCCAGCAGCTGGGGCCTTTCCTACGAGCAGTACTTC. The chain is built from TRBV5-6 and TRBJ2-7; TRBD1 might be the D (5 bases). Per the germline V gene, CDR1 is SGHDT and CDR2 is YYEEEE. Trimming shortened V by 3 bases and J by 1 base, and 8 bases separated the two germline ends. The CDR3 is 13 amino acids.

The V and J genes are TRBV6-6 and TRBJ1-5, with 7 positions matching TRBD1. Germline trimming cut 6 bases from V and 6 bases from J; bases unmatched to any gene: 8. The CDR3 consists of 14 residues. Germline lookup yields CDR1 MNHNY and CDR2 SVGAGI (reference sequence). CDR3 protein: CASRRQGAGQPQHF. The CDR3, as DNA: TGTGCCAGCAGACGACAGGGAGCAGGTCAGCCCCAGCATTTT.

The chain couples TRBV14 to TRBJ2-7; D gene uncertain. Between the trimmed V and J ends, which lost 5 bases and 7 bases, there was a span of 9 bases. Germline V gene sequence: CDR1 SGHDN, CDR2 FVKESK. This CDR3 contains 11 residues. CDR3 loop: CASSMSREQYF. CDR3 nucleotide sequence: TGTGCCAGCAGCATGAGCCGGGAGCAGTACTTC.

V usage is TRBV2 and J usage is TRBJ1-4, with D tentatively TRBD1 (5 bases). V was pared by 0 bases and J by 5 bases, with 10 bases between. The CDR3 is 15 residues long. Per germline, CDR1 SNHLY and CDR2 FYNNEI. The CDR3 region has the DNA TGTGCCAGCAGTGAAGCCAGGGCAGAGAATGAAAAACTGTTTTTT. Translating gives CASSEARAENEKLFF.

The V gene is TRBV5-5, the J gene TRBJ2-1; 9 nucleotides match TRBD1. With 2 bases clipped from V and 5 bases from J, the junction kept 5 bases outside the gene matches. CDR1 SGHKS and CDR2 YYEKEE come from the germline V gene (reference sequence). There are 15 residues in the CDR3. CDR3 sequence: CASSLRGTGNNEQFF. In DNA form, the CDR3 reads TGTGCCAGCAGCTTAAGGGGGACAGGGAACAATGAGCAGTTCTTC.

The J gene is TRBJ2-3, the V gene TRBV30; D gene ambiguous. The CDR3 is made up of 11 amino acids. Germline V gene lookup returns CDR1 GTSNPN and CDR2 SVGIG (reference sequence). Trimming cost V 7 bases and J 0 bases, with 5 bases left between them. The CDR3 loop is CASISTDTQYF. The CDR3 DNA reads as TGTGCCTCCATTAGCACAGATACGCAGTATTTT.

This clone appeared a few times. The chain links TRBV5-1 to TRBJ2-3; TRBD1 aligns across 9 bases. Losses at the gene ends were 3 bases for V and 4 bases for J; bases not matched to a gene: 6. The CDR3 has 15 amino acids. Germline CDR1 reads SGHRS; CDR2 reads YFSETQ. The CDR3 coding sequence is TGCGCCAGCAGCTCGGGACAGGGTCGGGCAGATACGCAGTATTTT. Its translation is CASSSGQGRADTQYF.

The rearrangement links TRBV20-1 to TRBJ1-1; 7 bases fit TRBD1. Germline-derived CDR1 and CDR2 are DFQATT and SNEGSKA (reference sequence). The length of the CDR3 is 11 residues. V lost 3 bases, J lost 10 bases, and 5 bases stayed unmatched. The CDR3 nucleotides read TGCAGTGCTAGCGCCGACAGGGCAGCTTTCTTT. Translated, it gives CSASADRAAFF.